This T cell receptor beta chain appears in the sequencing data of a study of CD8 T cells in ankylosing spondylitis. TCRdb used MiXCR to reprocess the 5' RACE reads, holding one entry per CDR3 protein. The sample lists about 140,000 distinct CDR3 sequences, 6% to 8.5% occurring once. The table lists this clonotype with many counts. Germline CDR1 is LGHDT and CDR2 is YNNKEL (reference sequence). The V end lost 2 bases, the J end lost 0 bases, and 10 bases lay between the germline ends. The CDR3 covers 15 residues. The origin of this receptor is a female donor with ankylosing spondylitis or in good health (not recorded which). The sequencing input was blood, either unsorted or a sorted T cell fraction (not recorded which). This chain uses TRBV3-1 with TRBJ1-1; TRBD1 is a possible D gene (6 bases). CDR3 sequence reads: CASSQPQGVNTEAFF. CDR3 nucleotide sequence: TGTGCCAGCAGCCAACCACAGGGCGTGAACACTGAAGCTTTCTTT.